The subject of this entry is one TCR beta chain. This record belongs to a study of blood T cell repertoires in COVID-19. The method was immunoSEQ multiplex PCR; TCRdb's version includes in-frame clones alone and lacks a portion of them. The sample carries under 250,000 clones, around 90% recorded once. The TCR sequence derives from a man aged 25 to 40 who had recovered from COVID-19. Sequenced material: PBMCs or T cells enriched from blood (not recorded which).

CDR3 sequence: CATSLTPQAGGNEQFF. The CDR3 DNA is TGTGCCACCAGCCTCACCCCCCAAGCGGGGGGCAATGAGCAGTTCTTC. V and J are TRBV15 and TRBJ2-1; TRBD2 matches 9 bases. CDR1 is LNHNV, CDR2 YYDKDF, per germline (reference sequence). V dropped 5 bases and J dropped 6; count of bases not matched to a gene: 11. This CDR3 region has 16 residues.